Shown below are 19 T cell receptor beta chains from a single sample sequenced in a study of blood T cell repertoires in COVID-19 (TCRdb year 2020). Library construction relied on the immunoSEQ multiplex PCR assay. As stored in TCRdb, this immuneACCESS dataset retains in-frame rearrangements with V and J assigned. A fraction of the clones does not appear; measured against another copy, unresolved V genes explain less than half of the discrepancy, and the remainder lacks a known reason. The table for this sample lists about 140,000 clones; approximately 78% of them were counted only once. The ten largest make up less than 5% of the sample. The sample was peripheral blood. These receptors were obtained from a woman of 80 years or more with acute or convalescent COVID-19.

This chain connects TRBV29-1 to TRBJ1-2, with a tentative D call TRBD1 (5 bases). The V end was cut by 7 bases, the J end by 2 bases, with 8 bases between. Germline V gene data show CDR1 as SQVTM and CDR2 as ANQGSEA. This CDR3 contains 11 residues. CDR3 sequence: CSDRKNYGYTF. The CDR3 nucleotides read TGCAGCGACAGGAAAAACTATGGCTACACCTTC. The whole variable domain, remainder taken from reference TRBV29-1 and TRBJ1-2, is SAVISQKPSRDICQRGTSLTIQCQVDSQVTMMFWYRQQPGQSLTLIATANQGSEATYESGFVIDKFPISRPNLTFSTLTVSNMSPEDSSIYLCSDRKNYGYTFGSGTRLTVV.

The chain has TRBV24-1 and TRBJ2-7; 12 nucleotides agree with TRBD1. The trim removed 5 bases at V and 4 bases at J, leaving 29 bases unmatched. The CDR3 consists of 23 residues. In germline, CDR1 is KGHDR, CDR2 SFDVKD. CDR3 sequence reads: CATSGLTGTGGRRDRVFIYEQYF. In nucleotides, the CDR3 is TGTGCCACCAGTGGATTAACCGGGACAGGGGGCAGGCGGGATAGGGTATTTATTTACGAGCAGTACTTC.

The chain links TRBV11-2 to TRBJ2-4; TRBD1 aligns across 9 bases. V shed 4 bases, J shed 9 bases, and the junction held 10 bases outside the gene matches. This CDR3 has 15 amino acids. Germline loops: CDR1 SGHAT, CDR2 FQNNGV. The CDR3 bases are TGTGCCAGCAGCTACACAGGGGGCGATGTCGCCATTCAGTACTTC. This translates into CASSYTGGDVAIQYF. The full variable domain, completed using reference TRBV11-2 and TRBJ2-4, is EAGVAQSPRYKIIEKRQSVAFWCNPISGHATLYWYQQILGQGPKLLIQFQNNGVVDDSQLPKDRFSAERLKGVDSTLKIQPAKLEDSAVYLCASSYTGGDVAIQYFGAGTRLSVL.

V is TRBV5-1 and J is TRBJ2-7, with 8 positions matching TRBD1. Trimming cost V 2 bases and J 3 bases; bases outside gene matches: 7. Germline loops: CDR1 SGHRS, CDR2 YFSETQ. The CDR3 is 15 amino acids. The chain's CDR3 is CASSFPRQGSYEQYF. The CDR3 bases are TGCGCCAGCAGCTTCCCCCGACAGGGGAGCTACGAGCAGTACTTC.

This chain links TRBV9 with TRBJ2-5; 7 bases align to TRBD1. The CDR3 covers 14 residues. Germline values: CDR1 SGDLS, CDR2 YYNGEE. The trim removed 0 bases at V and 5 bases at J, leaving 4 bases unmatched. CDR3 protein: CASSVDRGLETQYF. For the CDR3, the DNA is TGTGCCAGCAGCGTAGACAGGGGTTTGGAGACCCAGTACTTC.

For the CDR3, the DNA is TGTGCCAGCAGCTTAGGACAGGTTGAATATAATTCACCCCTCCACTTT. Its protein product is CASSLGQVEYNSPLHF. This sequence joins TRBV7-9 and TRBJ1-6; D is possibly TRBD1 (6 bases). The CDR3 has 16 residues. Trimming shortened V by 1 base and J by 4 bases, and 11 bases separated the two germline ends. Germline lookup yields CDR1 SEHNR and CDR2 FQNEAQ (reference sequence).

CDR3 residues: CASSLDRVIPQPQHF. CDR3 nucleotides: TGTGCCAGCAGTTTAGATCGGGTTATCCCTCAGCCCCAGCATTTT. The rearrangement links TRBV28 to TRBJ1-5; no clear D gene. The germline gives CDR1 MDHEN, CDR2 SYDVKM. V lost 2 bases and J 6 bases, leaving 14 bases between the germline ends. The length of the CDR3 is 15 residues.

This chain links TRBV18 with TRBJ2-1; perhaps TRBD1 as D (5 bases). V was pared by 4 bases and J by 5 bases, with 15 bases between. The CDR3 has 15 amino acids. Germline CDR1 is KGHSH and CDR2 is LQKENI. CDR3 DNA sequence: TGTGCCAGCTCACTGGGGCCCCCGCAAGACAATGAGCAGTTCTTC. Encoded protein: CASSLGPPQDNEQFF.

CDR3 sequence reads: CASSRDRAGANVLTF. CDR3 in DNA: TGTGCCAGCAGCCGCGACAGGGCTGGGGCCAACGTCCTGACTTTC. This sequence joins TRBV2 and TRBJ2-6; 7 nucleotides line up with TRBD1. Germline-derived CDR1 and CDR2 are SNHLY and FYNNEI. After removal of 6 bases from V and 2 bases from J, the junction contained 4 bases not matched to a gene. The CDR3 sequence is 15 residues long.

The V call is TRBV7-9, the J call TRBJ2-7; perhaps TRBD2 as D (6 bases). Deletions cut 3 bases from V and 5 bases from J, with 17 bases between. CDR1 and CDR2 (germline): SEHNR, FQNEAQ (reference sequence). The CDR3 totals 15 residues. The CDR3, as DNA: TGTGCCAGCAGCTTTAGCGGCTTTCGGAGCCACGAGCAGTACTTC. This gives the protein CASSFSGFRSHEQYF.

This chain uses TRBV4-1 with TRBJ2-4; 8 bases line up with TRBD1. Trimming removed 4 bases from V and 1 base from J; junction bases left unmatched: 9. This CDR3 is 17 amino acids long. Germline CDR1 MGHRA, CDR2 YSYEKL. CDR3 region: CASSPIFRGLAKNIQYF. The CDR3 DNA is TGCGCCAGCAGCCCGATTTTCAGGGGGCTGGCCAAAAACATTCAGTACTTC.

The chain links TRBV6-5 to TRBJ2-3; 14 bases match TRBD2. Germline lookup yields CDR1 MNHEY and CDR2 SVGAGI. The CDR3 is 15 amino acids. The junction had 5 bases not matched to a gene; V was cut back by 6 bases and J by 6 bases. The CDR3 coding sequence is TGTGCCAGCAGACGACTAGCGGGAGGGAGTGATACGCAGTATTTT. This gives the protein CASRRLAGGSDTQYF.

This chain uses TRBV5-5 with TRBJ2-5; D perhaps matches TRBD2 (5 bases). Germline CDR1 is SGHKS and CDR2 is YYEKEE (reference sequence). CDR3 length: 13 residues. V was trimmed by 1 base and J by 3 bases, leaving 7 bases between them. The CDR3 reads CASSLPGKETQYF. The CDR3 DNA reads TGTGCCAGCAGCTTGCCGGGGAAAGAGACCCAGTACTTC.

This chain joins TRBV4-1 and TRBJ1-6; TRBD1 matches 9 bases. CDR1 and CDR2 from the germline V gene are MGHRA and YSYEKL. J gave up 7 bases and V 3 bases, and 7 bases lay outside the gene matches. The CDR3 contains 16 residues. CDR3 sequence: CASSHGWTGANSPLHF. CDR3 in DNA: TGCGCCAGCAGCCACGGATGGACAGGGGCCAATTCACCCCTCCACTTT.

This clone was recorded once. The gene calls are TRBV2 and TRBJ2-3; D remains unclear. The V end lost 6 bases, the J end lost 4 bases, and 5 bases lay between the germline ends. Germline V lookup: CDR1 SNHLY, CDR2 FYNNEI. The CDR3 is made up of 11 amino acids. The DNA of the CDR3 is TGTGCCAGCAGGTATGCAGATACGCAGTATTTT. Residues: CASRYADTQYF.

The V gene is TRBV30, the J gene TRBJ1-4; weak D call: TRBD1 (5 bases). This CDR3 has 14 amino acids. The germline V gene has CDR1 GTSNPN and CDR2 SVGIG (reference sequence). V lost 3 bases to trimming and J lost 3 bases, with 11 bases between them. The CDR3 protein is CAWSETVSNEKLFF. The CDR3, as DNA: TGTGCCTGGAGCGAGACAGTCTCTAATGAAAAACTGTTTTTT.

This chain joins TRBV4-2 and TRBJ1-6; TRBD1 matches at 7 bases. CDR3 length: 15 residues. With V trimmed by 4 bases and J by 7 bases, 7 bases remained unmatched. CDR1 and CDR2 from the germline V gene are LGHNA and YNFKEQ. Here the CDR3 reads CASSRPDRENSPLHF. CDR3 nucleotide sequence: TGTGCCAGCAGCCGACCTGACAGGGAAAATTCACCCCTCCACTTT.

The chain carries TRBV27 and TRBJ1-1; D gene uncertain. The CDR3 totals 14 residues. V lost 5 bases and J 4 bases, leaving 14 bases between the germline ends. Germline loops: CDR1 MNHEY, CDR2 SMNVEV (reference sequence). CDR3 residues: CASSRLSRVTEAFF. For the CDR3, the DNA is TGTGCCAGCAGTCGTTTAAGTAGAGTCACTGAAGCTTTCTTT.

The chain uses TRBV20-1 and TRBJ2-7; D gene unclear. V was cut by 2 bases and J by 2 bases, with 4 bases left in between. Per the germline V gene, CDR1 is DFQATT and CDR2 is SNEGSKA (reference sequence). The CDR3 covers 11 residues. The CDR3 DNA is TGCAGTGCTAGAACAACCTACGAGCAGTACTTC. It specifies CSARTTYEQYF.